One sample yielded the 22 T cell receptor beta chains listed below, sequenced in a study of blood T cell repertoires in COVID-19. TCRdb's table, derived via immunoSEQ multiplex PCR, lists solely in-frame clones and lacks some. The repertoire holds around 100,000 clones, with more than 75% as singletons. The sequencing input was peripheral blood. The receptors stem from a woman of 80 years or more with acute or convalescent COVID-19.

This chain joins TRBV7-2 and TRBJ2-7; D is unclear. Germline loops: CDR1 SGHTA, CDR2 FQGNSA. V lost 5 bases and J 3 bases, leaving 11 bases between the germline ends. The length of the CDR3 is 13 residues. The DNA of the CDR3 is TGTGCCAGCAGCCCCGGGTGGGTCTACGAGCAGTACTTC. Its translation is CASSPGWVYEQYF.

This chain connects TRBV29-1 to TRBJ2-5; no definite D call. CDR1 SQVTM and CDR2 ANQGSEA come from the germline V gene. The V gene lost 3 bases and the J gene lost 4 bases, with 6 bases spanning the gap. CDR3 length equals 11 residues. The CDR3 DNA reads TGCAGCGTTGAGTACGGAGAGACCCAGTACTTC. It encodes CSVEYGETQYF.

The chain links TRBV7-9 to TRBJ1-4, with 7 bases matching TRBD1. With V trimmed by 1 base and J by 8 bases, 4 bases remained unmatched. The CDR3 is made up of 14 amino acids. CDR1 SEHNR and CDR2 FQNEAQ come from the germline V gene (reference sequence). CDR3 sequence reads: CASSLDRGGEKLFF. As DNA, the CDR3 is TGTGCCAGCAGCTTAGACAGGGGAGGCGAAAAACTGTTTTTT. Variable domain in full (rest from reference TRBV7-9 and TRBJ1-4): DTGVSQNPRHKITKRGQNVTFRCDPISEHNRLYWYRQTLGQGPEFLTYFQNEAQLEKSRLLSDRFSAERPKGSFSTLEIQRTEQGDSAMYLCASSLDRGGEKLFFGSGTQLSVL.

The chain couples TRBV7-9 to TRBJ2-3; 8 positions agree with TRBD2. The V gene end was trimmed by 5 bases and the J gene end by 5 bases; junction bases not matched to a gene: 9. The CDR3 contains 15 residues. CDR1 SEHNR and CDR2 FQNEAQ come from the germline V gene (reference sequence). This CDR3 reads CASSLESGRRDTQYF. For the CDR3, the DNA is TGTGCCAGCAGCCTCGAGAGCGGGAGAAGAGATACGCAGTATTTT.

The V call is TRBV6-5, the J call TRBJ2-1; 7 nucleotides line up with TRBD2. With V trimmed by 6 bases and J by 9 bases, 14 bases remained unmatched. Per germline, CDR1 MNHEY and CDR2 SVGAGI. The length of the CDR3 is 15 residues. The CDR3 bases are TGTGCCAGCAGCGCCCCCAGCGGGATAGGAGGTGAGCAGTTCTTC. This gives the protein CASSAPSGIGGEQFF.

The rearrangement joins TRBV2 to TRBJ1-2; 7 positions match TRBD1. The CDR3 totals 13 residues. Germline V gene lookup returns CDR1 SNHLY and CDR2 FYNNEI. V trimming: 6 bases; J trimming: 7 bases; junction bases outside the gene matches: 8. The DNA for the CDR3 is TGTGCCAGCAGGGAGGACAGGCTCCGTGGCTACACCTTC. This translates into CASREDRLRGYTF.

The chain recombines TRBV12-3 or TRBV12-4 with TRBJ2-2, with D possibly being TRBD2 (6 bases). Trimming cost V 5 bases and J 6 bases, with 10 bases left between them. CDR3 length: 13 amino acids. CDR3 region: CASSGGIAGELFF. In DNA form, the CDR3 reads TGTGCCAGCAGTGGAGGGATTGCCGGGGAGCTGTTTTTT.

The chain carries TRBV9 and TRBJ2-3; perhaps TRBD2 as D (6 bases). The CDR3 is made up of 15 amino acids. V dropped 0 bases and J dropped 0 bases, with 8 bases sitting between them. The germline CDR1 and CDR2 sequences are SGDLS and YYNGEE. This CDR3 reads CASSVGGVSTDTQYF. The CDR3 coding sequence is TGTGCCAGCAGCGTAGGGGGGGTTAGCACAGATACGCAGTATTTT.

CDR3 amino acids: CASSRSPSGSYEQYF. The CDR3 nucleotides are TGTGCCAGCAGTAGGAGCCCGTCGGGGTCCTACGAGCAGTACTTC. The chain carries TRBV6-5 and TRBJ2-7; D might be TRBD2 (5 bases). CDR3 length equals 15 residues. CDR1 is MNHEY and CDR2 is SVGAGI in the germline V gene. Trimming took off 5 bases at V and 1 base at J, with 15 bases between the two ends.

This chain connects TRBV30 to TRBJ1-2; the match to TRBD1 covers 7 bases. The V gene's germline CDR1 is GTSNPN and CDR2 SVGIG (reference sequence). The CDR3 length is 12 residues. V lost 4 bases, J lost 6 bases, and 5 bases stayed unmatched. This chain's CDR3 is CAWIPGGHGYTF. As DNA, the CDR3 is TGTGCCTGGATTCCAGGGGGACATGGCTACACCTTC. The whole variable domain, remainder taken from reference TRBV30 and TRBJ1-2, is SQTIHQWPATLVQPVGSPLSLECTVEGTSNPNLYWYRQAAGRGLQLLFYSVGIGQISSEVPQNLSASRPQDRQFILSSKKLLLSDSGFYLCAWIPGGHGYTFGSGTRLTVV.

This clone was observed a few times. The gene calls are TRBV5-5 and TRBJ2-2; D is perhaps TRBD1 (6 bases). The V and J ends lost 3 bases and 6 bases respectively, with 18 bases between them. The CDR3 length is 16 residues. CDR1 SGHKS and CDR2 YYEKEE come from the germline V gene (reference sequence). The CDR3 loop reads CASSSLKGGIPGELFF. The CDR3, as DNA: TGTGCCAGCAGCTCCCTTAAAGGGGGTATTCCCGGGGAGCTGTTTTTT.

V is TRBV11-1 and J is TRBJ1-5; no clear D. The CDR3 extends over 13 amino acids. V shed 1 base and J shed 3 bases, with 4 bases lying between them. Germline V gives CDR1 SGHAT, CDR2 FQDESV (reference sequence). The CDR3 spells CASSLDNNQPQHF. The CDR3 DNA is TGTGCCAGCAGCTTAGACAACAATCAGCCCCAGCATTTT.

The rearrangement joins TRBV3-1 (or the pseudogene TRBV3-2) to TRBJ2-1, with TRBD1 identical over 10 bases. The CDR3 runs to 15 residues. Germline V gene lookup returns CDR1 LGHDT and CDR2 YNNKEL (reference sequence). Trimming took 4 bases from V and 9 from J; bases not matched to a gene: 9. The CDR3: CASSPRTGGGVEQFF. The DNA of the CDR3 is TGTGCCAGCAGCCCACGGACAGGGGGAGGAGTTGAGCAGTTCTTC.

This rearrangement joins TRBV9 to TRBJ2-3; D gene uncertain. V was cut by 4 bases and J by 0 bases, with 9 bases left in between. The length of the CDR3 is 14 residues. Germline V gene lookup returns CDR1 SGDLS and CDR2 YYNGEE. In nucleotides, the CDR3 is TGTGCCAGCAGCCCTCCTTCTAGCACAGATACGCAGTATTTT. Its protein is CASSPPSSTDTQYF. Full variable domain (missing parts from reference TRBV9 and TRBJ2-3): DSGVTQTPKHLITATGQRVTLRCSPRSGDLSVYWYQQSLDQGLQFLIQYYNGEERAKGNILERFSAQQFPDLHSELNLSSLELGDSALYFCASSPPSSTDTQYFGPGTRLTVL.

This clone was seen just once. V and J are TRBV18 and TRBJ2-3; D is undetermined. Germline CDR1 is KGHSH and CDR2 is LQKENI. Between the trimmed V and J ends, which lost 6 bases and 1 base, there was a span of 20 bases. The CDR3 is 17 amino acids. CDR3 residues: CASSLPGQPRGTDTQYF. In DNA, the CDR3 is TGTGCCAGCTCCCTCCCCGGTCAGCCCCGGGGCACAGATACGCAGTATTTT.

The chain has TRBV19 and TRBJ2-3; the D gene is possibly TRBD2 (6 bases). This CDR3 has 12 residues. The V end lost 6 bases, the J end lost 4 bases, and 8 bases lay between the germline ends. CDR1 is LNHDA, CDR2 SQIVND, per germline (reference sequence). CDR3 sequence (DNA): TGTGCCAGTAGAGGAGGGGCAGATACGCAGTATTTT. Amino acid sequence: CASRGGADTQYF. Filled out from reference TRBV19 and TRBJ2-3, the complete variable domain reads DGGITQSPKYLFRKEGQNVTLSCEQNLNHDAMYWYRQDPGQGLRLIYYSQIVNDFQKGDIAEGYSVSREKKESFPLTVTSAQKNPTAFYLCASRGGADTQYFGPGTRLTVL.

The chain employs TRBV9 and TRBJ2-3; 10 bases align to TRBD2. The germline CDR1 and CDR2 sequences are SGDLS and YYNGEE. With V trimmed by 0 bases and J by 0 bases, 1 base remained unmatched. The CDR3 totals 16 residues. CDR3 nucleotide sequence: TGTGCCAGCAGCGTAGAAGCGGGGGGGAGCACAGATACGCAGTATTTT. Protein product: CASSVEAGGSTDTQYF.

Written as DNA, the CDR3 is TGTGCCAGCACTAGGACAGGGTGGACTGAAGCTTTCTTT. It translates to CASTRTGWTEAFF. This sequence joins TRBV27 and TRBJ1-1, with TRBD1 matching over 8 bases. V dropped 7 bases and J dropped 5; count of bases not matched to a gene: 6. This CDR3 is built from 13 residues. Germline lookup yields CDR1 MNHEY and CDR2 SMNVEV (reference sequence).

The V call is TRBV7-8, the J call TRBJ2-7; weak D call: TRBD1 (6 bases). Germline-derived CDR1 and CDR2 are SGHVS and FQNEAQ. V shed 1 base and J shed 3 bases, with 10 bases lying between them. The CDR3 totals 14 residues. The chain's CDR3 is CASSLEQGFYEQYF. Here the CDR3 DNA reads TGTGCCAGCAGCTTAGAACAGGGTTTCTACGAGCAGTACTTC.

The chain recombines TRBV11-2 with TRBJ2-1; 14 nucleotides align to TRBD2. V shed 6 bases and J 5 bases; nucleotides not matched to a gene: 3. The germline V gene encodes CDR1 SGHAT and CDR2 FQNNGV. The CDR3 sequence is 15 residues long. The CDR3: CASRLGLAGDNEQFF. The CDR3 DNA follows: TGTGCCAGCAGATTGGGACTAGCGGGAGACAATGAGCAGTTCTTC.

This chain uses TRBV27 with TRBJ2-1, with 10 nucleotides matching TRBD1. This CDR3 is 15 amino acids long. CDR1 and CDR2 from the germline V gene are MNHEY and SMNVEV (reference sequence). V dropped 8 bases and J dropped 2; count of bases not matched to a gene: 6. CDR3 amino acids: CASSRDRGTYNEQFF. The CDR3 DNA follows: TGTGCCAGCTCCCGGGACAGGGGCACCTACAATGAGCAGTTCTTC.

The chain has TRBV6-5 and TRBJ1-2; D possibly corresponds to TRBD1 (5 bases). The CDR3 spans 14 residues. V lost 0 bases and J 4 bases, leaving 9 bases between the germline ends. In germline, CDR1 is MNHEY, CDR2 SVGAGI. The CDR3: CASSYSGESYGYTF. CDR3 bases: TGTGCCAGCAGTTACTCAGGGGAAAGCTATGGCTACACCTTC.